The T cell receptor beta chain described here comes from a study of cytomegalovirus exposure and HLA in healthy donors. Study-wide results and caveats: Rarity marked most TCR sequences, yet some public TCRs occurred in many donors.

When sampled, the donors appeared nominally healthy, though they likely had unrecorded immune exposures. Only one count was recorded for this clone. Antigen specificity is unknown. Germline V gene lookup returns CDR1 WSHSY and CDR2 SAAADI. The CDR3 runs to 15 residues. V was clipped by 2 bases and J by 3 bases; unmatched bases: 7. 13 Jbeta primers and 60 Vbeta primers were used for the PCR. The assay was immunoSEQ multiplex PCR, and TCRdb's table has in-frame clones only and misses some. The sample includes 150,000 to 170,000 clones, around 74% of them seen just once. This receptor was taken from a young man in good health and CMV-seronegative. The V gene is TRBV10-2, the J gene TRBJ2-7; TRBD1 aligns across 7 bases. The specimen was PBMCs. CDR3 sequence (DNA): TGCGCCAGCAGTGAGACCGGGACAGTCTACTACGAGCAGTACGTC. Its translation is CASSETGTVYYEQYV.